The 12 T cell receptor beta chains reported below all come from one sample, sequenced in a study of T cell responses to AZD1222 COVID-19 vaccine. TCRdb keeps only in-frame clones here, not all; method: immunoSEQ multiplex PCR. The data contain roughly 130,000 clones, around 90% of them singletons. The specimen comprised peripheral blood, sampled 28 days after the second AZD1222 dose. The receptors derive from an adult who received the AZD1222 COVID-19 vaccine.

This chain links TRBV7-2 with TRBJ1-2; D remains ambiguous. Looked up from germline, CDR1 is SGHTA and CDR2 is FQGNSA. This CDR3 contains 14 residues. V shed 5 bases and J shed 3 bases, with 13 bases lying between them. In nucleotides, the CDR3 is TGTGCCAGCAGCAGAGAGGTGGGAGACTATGGCTACACCTTC. Protein sequence: CASSREVGDYGYTF.

The chain combines TRBV10-3 with TRBJ1-2; the D is unclear. The V gene lost 3 bases and the J gene lost 8 bases, with 13 bases spanning the gap. There are 13 residues in the CDR3. Germline V lookup: CDR1 ENHRY, CDR2 SYGVKD. CDR3 residues: CAISEDPIRGYTF. CDR3 coding DNA: TGTGCCATCAGTGAAGACCCGATTAGAGGCTACACCTTC.

For this clone: The junction departs from germline at one end; a sequencing error may be responsible. The gene calls are TRBV6-1 and TRBJ2-1; 14 bases fit TRBD2. In germline, CDR1 is MNHNS, CDR2 SASEGT. The CDR3 loop spans 16 amino acids. CDR3 nucleotides: TGTGCCAGCAGTGGGCGACTAGCGGGGGGGTGGAATGGGCAGTTCTTC. Protein: CASSGRLAGGWNGQFF.

V and J are TRBV6-4 and TRBJ1-5, with 8 bases aligning to TRBD1. Trimming removed 2 bases from V and 7 bases from J; junction bases left unmatched: 4. Germline CDR1 is MRHNA and CDR2 is SNTAGT. The CDR3 has 14 amino acids. The chain's CDR3 is CASSDVQGGQPQHF. For the CDR3, the DNA is TGTGCCAGCAGTGACGTACAGGGGGGACAGCCCCAGCATTTT.

This clone was counted a single time. This chain uses TRBV12-3 or TRBV12-4 with TRBJ1-2, with D hard to call. The V end was cut by 2 bases, the J end by 8 bases, with 12 bases between. The length of the CDR3 is 13 residues. Here the CDR3 reads CASSLREGSGYTF. The CDR3 DNA reads TGTGCCAGCAGTTTACGGGAGGGAAGCGGCTACACCTTC.

This rearrangement joins TRBV14 to TRBJ1-1; tentatively, D is TRBD1 (5 bases). This CDR3 has 13 residues. Germline CDR1 SGHDN, CDR2 FVKESK. V was clipped by 4 bases and J by 2 bases, with 8 bases between them. Here the CDR3 reads CASSLQENTEAFF. CDR3 nucleotides: TGTGCCAGCAGCCTACAGGAAAACACTGAAGCTTTCTTT.

The rearrangement uses TRBV7-2 and TRBJ2-7; 9 bases agree with TRBD1. With 5 bases clipped from V and 3 bases from J, the junction kept 5 bases outside the gene matches. The CDR3 length is 14 residues. The germline gives CDR1 SGHTA, CDR2 FQGNSA. The CDR3 loop reads CASSRTGEVYEQYF. The CDR3, as DNA: TGTGCCAGCAGCCGGACAGGGGAGGTCTACGAGCAGTACTTC.

CDR3 amino acids: CASSLRTGDGNQPQHF. DNA of the CDR3: TGTGCCAGCAGTTTACGTACCGGGGATGGCAATCAGCCCCAGCATTTT. The chain carries TRBV27 and TRBJ1-5, with D uncertain. The CDR3 consists of 16 residues. V lost 2 bases and J lost 2, with 13 bases in between. Germline V gene lookup returns CDR1 MNHEY and CDR2 SMNVEV (reference sequence).

This chain joins TRBV12-3 or TRBV12-4 and TRBJ1-1; D is ambiguous. Trimming took 6 bases from V and 5 from J, leaving 10 bases between them. CDR3 length: 12 residues. In nucleotides, the CDR3 is TGTGCCAGCAGCGCTTGGGGAACTGAAGCTTTCTTT. Translating it yields CASSAWGTEAFF.

V and J are TRBV2 and TRBJ2-7; D may be TRBD2 (6 bases). The germline gives CDR1 SNHLY, CDR2 FYNNEI. The V and J ends lost 4 bases and 3 bases respectively, with 7 bases between them. The CDR3 totals 12 residues. CDR3 DNA: TGTGCCAGCAGTGCGGACTACTACGAGCAGTACTTC. Its protein product is CASSADYYEQYF. The whole variable domain, remainder taken from reference TRBV2 and TRBJ2-7, is EPEVTQTPSHQVTQMGQEVILRCVPISNHLYFYWYRQILGQKVEFLVSFYNNEISEKSEIFDDQFSVERPDGSNFTLKIRSTKLEDSAMYFCASSADYYEQYFGPGTRLTVT.

The CDR3 coding sequence is TGTGCCAGCAGCTGGAGGGCTGGAGGGGCGAGCACCGGGGAGCTGTTTTTT. Protein product: CASSWRAGGASTGELFF. The chain uses TRBV5-4 and TRBJ2-2, with D perhaps matching TRBD2 (6 bases). The CDR3 is 17 residues long. Germline-derived CDR1 and CDR2 are SGHNT and YYREEE (reference sequence). V lost 3 bases and J 4 bases, leaving 19 bases between the germline ends.

The table lists this clone with a few counts. The chain combines TRBV30 with TRBJ1-6; TRBD1 might be the D (5 bases). Trimming removed 8 bases from V and 8 bases from J, with 10 bases in between. The CDR3 contains 11 residues. CDR1 GTSNPN and CDR2 SVGIG come from the germline V gene (reference sequence). CDR3 region: CATARDSPLHF. The DNA of the CDR3 is TGTGCCACCGCCAGGGATTCACCCCTCCACTTT.